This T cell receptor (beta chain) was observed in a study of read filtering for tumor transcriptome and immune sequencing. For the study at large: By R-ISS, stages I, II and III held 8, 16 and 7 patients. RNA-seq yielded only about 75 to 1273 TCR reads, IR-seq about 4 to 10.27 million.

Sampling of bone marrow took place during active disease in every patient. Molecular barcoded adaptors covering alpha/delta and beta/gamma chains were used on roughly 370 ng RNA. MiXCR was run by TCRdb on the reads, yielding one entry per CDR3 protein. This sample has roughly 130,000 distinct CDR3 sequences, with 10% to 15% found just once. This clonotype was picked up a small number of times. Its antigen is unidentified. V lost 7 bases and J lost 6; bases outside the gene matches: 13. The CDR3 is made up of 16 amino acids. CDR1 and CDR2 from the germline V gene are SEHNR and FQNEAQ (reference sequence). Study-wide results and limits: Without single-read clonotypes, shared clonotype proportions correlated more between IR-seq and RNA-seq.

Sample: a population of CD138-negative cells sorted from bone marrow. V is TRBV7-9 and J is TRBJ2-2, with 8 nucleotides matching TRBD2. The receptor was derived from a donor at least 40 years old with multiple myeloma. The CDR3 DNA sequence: TGTGCCAGCACCGTGAGAGCGGGAGTCCTCCCCGGGGAGCTGTTTTTT. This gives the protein CASTVRAGVLPGELFF.